Sequencing of this T cell receptor (beta chain) was carried out in a study of T cell responses to AZD1222 COVID-19 vaccine. Study-level results: Donor demographics were predominantly white British with a female majority; clonal diversity may be underestimated.

Turning to this clone: What it recognizes is unknown.

Germline V gene data show CDR1 as KGHSH and CDR2 as LQKENI. Trimming stripped 3 bases from V and 0 bases from J, with 15 bases between. The CDR3 loop spans 17 amino acids. Generated by immunoSEQ multiplex PCR, the TCRdb table keeps only in-frame clones and is missing some. The profile shows over 100,000 clones, 84% of them singletons. This receptor was obtained from an adult in good health. The input for sequencing was peripheral blood, taken on day 0 of AZD1222 vaccination. The V gene is TRBV18, the J gene TRBJ1-3; tentative D call: TRBD1 (6 bases). The CDR3 bases are TGTGCCAGCTCACCGATTTTGACAGGAGACTCTGGAAACACCATATATTTT. It specifies CASSPILTGDSGNTIYF.